This TCR beta chain is from a study of Tregs in tolerant kidney transplant recipients. Germline V CDR1 and CDR2: SGHTA, FQGNSA. With V trimmed by 3 bases and J by 6 bases, 1 base remained unmatched. This CDR3 contains 14 residues. Generated by immunoSEQ multiplex PCR, the TCRdb table keeps only in-frame clones and is missing some. The sample lists fewer than 80,000 clones; about 88% were seen once. The origin of this receptor is a human donor who received a combined kidney and bone marrow transplant. This specimen was CD4+ T cells from blood, taken before the transplant. The chain has TRBV7-2 and TRBJ2-1, with 11 bases identical to TRBD2. The CDR3 DNA reads TGTGCCAGCAGCTTGCTAGCGGGAGGCAATGAGCAGTTCTTC. The encoded protein is CASSLLAGGNEQFF.